Below, 19 T cell receptor beta chains from the same sample are listed, as sequenced in a study of blood T cell repertoires in COVID-19. Sequencing used immunoSEQ multiplex PCR; TCRdb keeps in-frame clones, though not all of them. The sample yields around 46,000 clones, approximately 83% seen once. Sequenced material: peripheral blood. The receptor set was obtained from a human donor in a cohort sampled during active COVID-19. The donor label of this sample is uncertain.

The J gene is TRBJ2-2, the V gene TRBV5-6; unclear D gene. Trimming cost V 1 base and J 9 bases, with 4 bases left between them. The germline V gene has CDR1 SGHDT and CDR2 YYEEEE. The CDR3 loop spans 11 amino acids. Written as DNA, the CDR3 is TGTGCCAGCAGCTTGAATAGGGAGCTGTTTTTT. Encoded protein: CASSLNRELFF.

Only one count was recorded for this clone. The chain joins TRBV27 to TRBJ1-1; D may be TRBD1 (5 bases). The germline CDR1 and CDR2 sequences are MNHEY and SMNVEV (reference sequence). V lost 5 bases to trimming and J lost 4 bases, with 17 bases between them. The length of the CDR3 is 15 residues. The CDR3 protein is CASSARVQVGTEAFF. The CDR3 DNA is TGTGCCAGCAGTGCCAGGGTTCAGGTGGGCACTGAAGCTTTCTTT.

The count of this clone is one. The chain carries TRBV5-6 and TRBJ2-3, with 8 bases that match TRBD2. V lost 0 bases and J lost 3; bases outside the gene matches: 9. The CDR3 spans 17 residues. In germline, CDR1 is SGHDT, CDR2 YYEEEE. The DNA of the CDR3 is TGTGCCAGCAGCTTGGAAACGGGGGGGTCTTGGACAGATACGCAGTATTTT. This gives the protein CASSLETGGSWTDTQYF.

The V call is TRBV5-5, the J call TRBJ1-2; perhaps TRBD1 as D (6 bases). The length of the CDR3 is 14 residues. V lost 1 base and J lost 2, with 9 bases in between. Germline-derived CDR1 and CDR2 are SGHKS and YYEKEE (reference sequence). This chain's CDR3 is CASSLTGSNYGYTF. For the CDR3, the DNA is TGTGCCAGCAGCTTGACAGGGTCCAACTATGGCTACACCTTC.

The chain combines TRBV5-4 with TRBJ2-2; 8 positions agree with TRBD2. CDR3 length: 18 residues. CDR1 and CDR2 (germline): SGHNT, YYREEE (reference sequence). V lost 0 bases to trimming and J lost 1 base; unmatched junction nucleotides: 8. The CDR3 region is CASSLASLRGGNTGELFF. The CDR3, as DNA: TGTGCCAGCAGCTTGGCCTCTCTCCGGGGGGGGAACACCGGGGAGCTGTTTTTT.

The rearrangement joins TRBV19 to TRBJ1-5; 7 bases agree with TRBD1. Germline values: CDR1 LNHDA, CDR2 SQIVND (reference sequence). With V trimmed by 9 bases and J by 4 bases, 9 bases remained unmatched. The CDR3 sequence is 14 residues long. The chain's CDR3 is CASRGGIANQPQHF. The CDR3 DNA is TGTGCCAGCCGAGGGGGCATTGCAAATCAGCCCCAGCATTTT.

V and J are TRBV6-2 or TRBV6-3 and TRBJ1-6; D perhaps matches TRBD1 (5 bases). The CDR3 runs 14 residues. Germline V gene data show CDR1 as MNHEY and CDR2 as SVGEGT. Trimming left V 2 bases short and J 9 bases short, with 11 bases between. The CDR3 is CASSYPDSFSPLHF. The CDR3 DNA reads TGTGCCAGCAGTTACCCTGACAGTTTTTCACCCCTCCACTTT.

This chain joins TRBV11-2 and TRBJ2-7, with 9 bases identical to TRBD2. The germline CDR1 and CDR2 sequences are SGHAT and FQNNGV. The CDR3 sequence is 16 residues long. V dropped 5 bases and J dropped 5; count of bases not matched to a gene: 13. DNA of the CDR3: TGTGCCAGCAGCCTGGGGGGCGCGGGGGGGCTCAACGAGCAGTACTTC. This sequence encodes CASSLGGAGGLNEQYF.

The chain is built from TRBV7-8 and TRBJ1-4; D is uncertain. The V end was cut by 1 base, the J end by 5 bases, with 5 bases between. CDR3 length equals 13 residues. Germline lookup yields CDR1 SGHVS and CDR2 FQNEAQ. CDR3 in amino acids: CASSLGRNEKLFF. In nucleotides, the CDR3 is TGTGCCAGCAGCTTAGGGAGAAATGAAAAACTGTTTTTT.

This chain links TRBV27 with TRBJ2-7; perhaps TRBD1 as D (6 bases). The CDR3 length is 14 residues. The germline V gene encodes CDR1 MNHEY and CDR2 SMNVEV (reference sequence). Deletions cut 6 bases from V and 0 bases from J, with 12 bases between. In nucleotides, the CDR3 is TGTGCCAGCAGAACCGGGACAACCTCCTACGAGCAGTACTTC. Translation: CASRTGTTSYEQYF.

V is TRBV11-3 and J is TRBJ2-2; perhaps TRBD1 as D (6 bases). Germline-derived CDR1 and CDR2 are SGHNT and YENEEA. CDR3 length equals 16 residues. Trimming pared 0 bases from V and 1 base from J, leaving 9 bases between. Here the CDR3 DNA reads TGTGCCAGCAGCTTAGAAGGGGGACAGAACACCGGGGAGCTGTTTTTT. It encodes CASSLEGGQNTGELFF. The variable domain in full, with the rest retrieved from reference TRBV11-3 and TRBJ2-2, is EAGVVQSPRYKIIEKKQPVAFWCNPISGHNTLYWYLQNLGQGPELLIRYENEEAVDDSQLPKDRFSAERLKGVDSTLKIQPAELGDSAVYLCASSLEGGQNTGELFFGEGSRLTVL.

The chain joins TRBV4-3 to TRBJ2-7; 9 nucleotides align to TRBD1. CDR1 is LGHNA and CDR2 is YSLEER in the germline V gene. With 1 base clipped from V and 7 bases from J, the junction kept 5 bases outside the gene matches. This CDR3 has 14 amino acids. The CDR3 bases are TGCGCCAGCAGCCAAGCACAGGGGGCAAGAGAGCAGTACTTC. Translated, it gives CASSQAQGAREQYF.

This clone is a singleton in its sample. V gene TRBV6-5 combines with J gene TRBJ1-5, with 7 nucleotides matching TRBD1. V shed 8 bases, J shed 1 base, and the junction held 5 bases outside the gene matches. Germline V CDR1 and CDR2: MNHEY, SVGAGI. This CDR3 comprises 14 residues. The CDR3 coding sequence is TGTGCCAGCTCAAACAGGGGAAGCAATCAGCCCCAGCATTTT. Translating it yields CASSNRGSNQPQHF.

CDR3 sequence (DNA): TGTGCCAGCAGAGTACTAGCGGGGGGCCCAGATACGCAGTATTTT. It specifies CASRVLAGGPDTQYF. V usage is TRBV6-5 and J usage is TRBJ2-3, with 12 bases identical to TRBD2. The CDR3 is 15 amino acids. The V gene's germline CDR1 is MNHEY and CDR2 SVGAGI. The trim removed 6 bases at V and 4 bases at J, leaving 5 bases unmatched.

The V gene is TRBV5-1, the J gene TRBJ1-2; D possibly corresponds to TRBD1 (5 bases). Trimming removed 0 bases from V and 2 bases from J, with 8 bases in between. The CDR3 covers 14 residues. Germline loops: CDR1 SGHRS, CDR2 YFSETQ. CDR3 nucleotide sequence: TGCGCCAGCAGCTTGGAGGACAACAACTATGGCTACACCTTC. Translation: CASSLEDNNYGYTF.

CDR3 amino acids: CASSSYRETQYF. CDR3 coding DNA: TGTGCCAGCAGCTCTTACAGGGAGACCCAGTACTTC. The chain recombines TRBV7-2 with TRBJ2-5; TRBD1 is a possible D gene (5 bases). With 4 bases removed from V and 5 bases from J, the gap between germline ends came to 8 bases. The V gene's germline CDR1 is SGHTA and CDR2 FQGNSA. This CDR3 is built from 12 residues.

CDR3 coding DNA: TGTGCCAGCAACTCCCCAGGGACTAGCCTCCCCGGGGAGCTGTTTTTT. It codes for CASNSPGTSLPGELFF. The gene calls are TRBV28 and TRBJ2-2; 9 bases agree with TRBD2. The CDR3 sequence is 16 residues long. Germline lookup yields CDR1 MDHEN and CDR2 SYDVKM. V gave up 7 bases and J gave up 6 bases; unmatched junction bases: 12.

This clone has just one count. The chain is built from TRBV14 and TRBJ1-1, with D tentatively TRBD1 (6 bases). Between the trimmed V and J ends, which lost 6 bases and 6 bases, there was a span of 17 bases. The CDR3 spans 14 residues. Germline CDR1 reads SGHDN; CDR2 reads FVKESK. In nucleotides, the CDR3 is TGTGCCAGCAGGATAACAGGGCCGGTCGCTGAAGCTTTCTTT. Its protein is CASRITGPVAEAFF.

J is TRBJ1-1 and V is TRBV16, with D unresolved. Germline V gene sequence: CDR1 KGHSY, CDR2 FQNENV. The CDR3 is made up of 20 amino acids. The V end was cut by 4 bases, the J end by 3 bases, with 30 bases between. CDR3 residues: CASSPYLVGEGPMLDTEAFF. The CDR3 DNA follows: TGTGCCAGCAGCCCATACCTGGTCGGGGAGGGCCCAATGTTGGACACTGAAGCTTTCTTT.